This paragraph reports one T cell receptor beta chain. Its antigen is unknown. Sequencer: NextSeq 550. The Human TCR Profiling Kit (MiLaboratory) was used to make UMI-labeled 5' RACE TRB cDNA libraries. The full amount of extracted RNA was used for cDNA synthesis, and the full amount of resulting cDNA was used for PCR amplification. Libraries were prepared in parallel with an identical number of PCR cycles. The source study handled its data this way. With a minimum of two reads required per UMI, MIGEC and MiXCR pulled out about 52,000 +/- 9,100 unique UMI-labeled TRB cDNA molecules from each library. On average, each library contained approximately 40,000 +/- 10,000 functional in-frame TRB CDR3 nucleotide clonotypes without stop codons. Diversity metrics, including normalized Shannon-Wiener and Chao1, were computed in VDJtools after downsampling to 5000 UMI-labeled TRB molecules per sample. VDJtools was used to calculate clonotype-size-weighted physicochemical properties of the central five CDR3 residues, namely interaction energy, strength, volume and Kidera factor 4. TCRdb reprocessed the public reads and reports one entry per CDR3 protein sequence, without DNA. The V and J calls here are based on TCRdb, not the publication. The sample table holds about 120,000 distinct CDR3 sequences. Approximately 0.3% of the sample belongs to the ten largest clones.

Each CD8+ T cell subset was flow-sorted in triplicate, with fewer than 350,000 cells per subset placed directly into RLT lysis buffer. To keep memory contaminants out, a stringent definition of naive CD8+ T cells was applied: CD45RO-CCR7+CD27+CD95-. Standard density gradient centrifugation was used to isolate peripheral blood mononuclear cells from buffy coats. Naive CXCR3-negative and CXCR3-positive CD8+ T cells were flow-sorted on a FACSAria III. An RNeasy Mini Kit was used to extract total RNA from the sorted cells. The data stem from a study of CXCR3-negative and CXCR3-positive naive CD8 T cells (dated by TCRdb to between 2018 and 2021). A note on the overall study: In total, roughly 140 million TRB reads were obtained, which works out to roughly 1.5 +/- 0.3 million reads per library. The diversity and physicochemical repertoire analyses included 11 donors pooled from two independent experiments. For the TRBV-TRBJ cluster analysis, the naive subsets came from roughly 5 donors, while the memory cells came from 3 donors. Overall results and qualifications from the work: Compared with CXCR3-negative naive cells, CXCR3-positive naive cells had TRB CDR3s with higher hydrophobicity (lower Kidera factor 4), lower energy, and higher strength and volume indices. Freshly isolated PBMCs were used for most assays because CXCR3 expression went down partially after cryopreservation. TRBV-TRBJ usage was similar between naive CXCR3-negative and CXCR3-positive cells from the same donor, while memory cells showed distinct patterns. Surface CD5, linked to self-reactivity in mice, was comparable between naive subsets; TCR interaction strength was therefore also inferred from TRB CDR3 physicochemical properties. Comparably high repertoire diversity was found in both naive subsets, whereas much lower repertoire diversity was found in memory CD8+ T cells.

The CDR3, cysteine through phenylalanine, is 16 amino acids long. No DNA accompanies this entry. Taken from the germline V gene (reference sequence), the CDR1 and CDR2 loops are DFQATT and SNEGSKA. The chain uses TRBV20-1 and TRBJ1-5; checking the TCRdb D call of TRBD1 is not possible without DNA. The sequence was obtained from a human donor in good health. Some clones in this sample may be carry-over from other donors' samples. What was sequenced was naive CXCR3- CD8+ T cells from blood. The cell subset or site label here, explained by the study, means: CD45RO-CCR7+CD27+CD95- naive CD8+ T cells lacking CXCR3 (TNR3-). This receptor carries the CDR3 CSARARRGESNQPQHF.